The clone carrying this TCR beta chain was observed a handful of times. The data are from a study of long-term antiretroviral therapy in people with HIV. The germline V gene encodes CDR1 MNHEY and CDR2 SMNVEV (reference sequence). Trimming removed 2 bases from V and 3 bases from J, with 5 bases in between. The CDR3 runs 13 residues. It was version v3.0 of the immunoSEQ assay that was run at survey level. Generated by immunoSEQ multiplex PCR, the TCRdb table keeps only in-frame clones and is missing some. The sample consists of tens of thousands of clones, approximately 86% of them appearing once. The sequenced sample was unsorted PBMCs, obtained just before starting antiretroviral therapy. The chain recombines TRBV27 with TRBJ2-1; D unresolved. This receptor was identified in a woman in her late teens or twenties with HIV. The CDR3 region has the DNA TGTGCCAGCAGTTTAAGCCTCTACAATGAGCAGTTCTTC. This gives the protein CASSLSLYNEQFF.